These 29 T cell receptor beta chains were all obtained from the same sample, sequenced in a study of technical replicates of blood from a handful of donors. Here immunoSEQ multiplex PCR was the method, and the copy in TCRdb shows in-frame clones only, minus some. Here the sample spans approximately 85,000 clones, 85% to 95% being singletons. Input material: T cells isolated from PBMCs. Receptors were obtained from a human donor in good health.

The chain uses TRBV6-6 and TRBJ2-7, with D hard to call. Germline values: CDR1 MNHNY, CDR2 SVGAGI (reference sequence). This CDR3 is 13 amino acids long. Trimming removed 4 bases at V and 3 bases at J, with 10 bases between. The CDR3 loop is CASSSWAFYEQYF. As DNA, the CDR3 is TGTGCCAGCAGTTCTTGGGCCTTCTACGAGCAGTACTTC.

V usage is TRBV2 and J usage is TRBJ2-7; 14 positions agree with TRBD2. Germline lookup yields CDR1 SNHLY and CDR2 FYNNEI. The length of the CDR3 is 16 residues. Trimming removed 6 bases from V and 2 bases from J; junction bases left unmatched: 6. This CDR3 is CASSLGLAGETYEQYF. CDR3 in DNA: TGTGCCAGCAGCCTGGGACTAGCGGGGGAAACCTACGAGCAGTACTTC.

This clone showed up just once. The chain is built from TRBV25-1 and TRBJ2-7, with D maybe TRBD2 (7 bases). CDR3 length equals 14 residues. The V and J ends lost 5 bases and 5 bases respectively, with 16 bases between them. Germline-derived CDR1 and CDR2 are MGHDK and SYGVNS. Written as DNA, the CDR3 is TGTGCCAGCAGTTTAGGGGGGGCTCAGGACGAGCAGTACTTC. Translated: CASSLGGAQDEQYF.

CDR3 protein: CASSGQGNYGYTF. DNA of the CDR3: TGTGCCAGCAGCGGACAGGGCAACTATGGCTACACCTTC. This chain joins TRBV6-1 and TRBJ1-2; 8 bases are a match to TRBD1. The CDR3 has 13 residues. Germline V lookup: CDR1 MNHNS, CDR2 SASEGT. The ends lost 6 bases at V and 2 bases at J; junction bases unmatched: 2.

This clone has just one count. The rearrangement joins TRBV19 to TRBJ1-5; D perhaps matches TRBD1 (5 bases). From germline, CDR1 is LNHDA and CDR2 SQIVND (reference sequence). The length of the CDR3 is 14 residues. V was cut by 3 bases and J by 2 bases, with 8 bases left in between. The CDR3 loop reads CASSITQGNQPQHF. The CDR3 DNA is TGTGCCAGTAGTATCACACAGGGCAATCAGCCCCAGCATTTT.

This sequence joins TRBV2 and TRBJ1-5; the D is unclear. The ends were cut back, 7 bases at V and 3 bases at J, with 10 bases in the middle. In germline, CDR1 is SNHLY, CDR2 FYNNEI. CDR3 length: 13 amino acids. CDR3: CASNNQDNQPQHF. The CDR3 DNA sequence: TGTGCCAGCAATAATCAGGACAATCAGCCCCAGCATTTT.

This chain joins TRBV28 and TRBJ1-2; weak D call: TRBD1 (5 bases). The CDR3 length is 15 residues. The V end was cut by 5 bases, the J end by 4 bases, with 17 bases between. Germline V gene sequence: CDR1 MDHEN, CDR2 SYDVKM. CDR3 amino acids: CASSPPGALSYGYTF. The CDR3 DNA reads as TGTGCCAGCAGTCCCCCTGGGGCCCTATCCTATGGCTACACCTTC.

The V gene is TRBV11-3, the J gene TRBJ1-2, with D possibly being TRBD1 (6 bases). This CDR3 contains 13 residues. The germline V gene has CDR1 SGHNT and CDR2 YENEEA. V lost 2 bases, J lost 4 bases, and 8 bases lay in between. CDR3 loop: CASSLQQGYGYTF. The DNA for the CDR3 is TGTGCCAGCAGCTTACAACAGGGCTATGGCTACACCTTC.

CDR3 DNA sequence: TGTGCCAGTGGAGGCGCAGGTGCCTACGAGCAGTACTTC. Its translation is CASGGAGAYEQYF. The chain recombines TRBV19 with TRBJ2-7; a possible D gene is TRBD2 (5 bases). From germline, CDR1 is LNHDA and CDR2 SQIVND (reference sequence). The CDR3 loop spans 13 amino acids. V lost 8 bases and J lost 2, with 13 bases in between. Drawing the rest from reference TRBV19 and TRBJ2-7, the complete variable domain is DGGITQSPKYLFRKEGQNVTLSCEQNLNHDAMYWYRQDPGQGLRLIYYSQIVNDFQKGDIAEGYSVSREKKESFPLTVTSAQKNPTAFYLCASGGAGAYEQYFGPGTRLTVT.

The chain joins TRBV7-8 to TRBJ1-1; the D gene is possibly TRBD1 (6 bases). Deletions cut 4 bases from V and 10 bases from J, with 19 bases between. The CDR3 is 14 residues long. Per the germline V gene, CDR1 is SGHVS and CDR2 is FQNEAQ. In DNA, the CDR3 is TGTGCCAGCAGCTGGGGGGGTGGGACATCTTCAGCTTTCTTT. It encodes CASSWGGGTSSAFF.

This clone was detected only once. The chain couples TRBV19 to TRBJ1-1; D uncertain. V dropped 7 bases and J dropped 0 bases, with 15 bases sitting between them. The CDR3 spans 15 residues. Germline V gene lookup returns CDR1 LNHDA and CDR2 SQIVND (reference sequence). In nucleotides, the CDR3 is TGTGCCAGTACCCACCGCCCCTCGGTGAACACTGAAGCTTTCTTT. Protein: CASTHRPSVNTEAFF.

On this clone: Germline is not matched at one junction end, which may reflect a read error. The chain uses TRBV9 and TRBJ1-2; possible D gene TRBD1, 6 bases. This CDR3 region has 15 residues. CDR1 SGDLS and CDR2 YYNGEE come from the germline V gene. The DNA for the CDR3 is TGTGCCAGCGGCGTAGCTCAGGGGAGAGCCTATGGCTACACCTTC. It codes for CASGVAQGRAYGYTF. The whole variable domain, filled in from reference TRBV9 and TRBJ1-2, reads DSGVTQTPKHLITATGQRVTLRCSPRSGDLSVYWYQQSLDQGLQFLIQYYNGEERAKGNILERFSAQQFPDLHSELNLSSLELGDSALYFCASGVAQGRAYGYTFGSGTRLTVV.

V usage is TRBV7-2 and J usage is TRBJ1-6; no clear D. The ends were cut back, 1 base at V and 11 bases at J, with 12 bases in the middle. The CDR3 length is 14 residues. Per germline, CDR1 SGHTA and CDR2 FQGNSA. CDR3 bases: TGTGCCAGCAGCTTAGAGGCGGGTTACACACCCCTCCACTTT. Its translation is CASSLEAGYTPLHF. The whole variable domain, remainder taken from reference TRBV7-2 and TRBJ1-6, is GAGVSQSPSNKVTEKGKDVELRCDPISGHTALYWYRQSLGQGLEFLIYFQGNSAPDKSGLPSDRFSAERTGGSVSTLTIQRTQQEDSAVYLCASSLEAGYTPLHFGNGTRLTVT.

This chain links TRBV5-5 with TRBJ1-5; TRBD1 agrees at 8 bases. CDR3 length: 18 residues. CDR1 is SGHKS, CDR2 YYEKEE, per germline (reference sequence). The V gene end was trimmed by 0 bases and the J gene end by 4 bases; junction bases not matched to a gene: 12. The CDR3 nucleotides read TGTGCCAGCAGCTTGGCTGTCTGGACAGGGACCCTGAATCAGCCCCAGCATTTT. Translated: CASSLAVWTGTLNQPQHF.

In its sample, this clone was seen a few times. V is TRBV5-6 and J is TRBJ2-2; 7 nucleotides agree with TRBD1. Germline values: CDR1 SGHDT, CDR2 YYEEEE. J lost 3 bases, V lost 0 bases, and 2 bases had no gene match. CDR3 length: 15 residues. This chain's CDR3 is CASSLGQGYTGELFF. The CDR3 nucleotides read TGTGCCAGCAGCTTGGGACAGGGATACACCGGGGAGCTGTTTTTT.

The chain is built from TRBV9 and TRBJ1-1; D not certain. This CDR3 is built from 15 residues. Germline V CDR1 and CDR2: SGDLS, YYNGEE. Trimming stripped 0 bases from V and 3 bases from J, with 12 bases between. The CDR3 protein is CASSVAEGGHTEAFF. As DNA, the CDR3 is TGTGCCAGCAGCGTAGCTGAGGGAGGGCACACTGAAGCTTTCTTT.

The V call is TRBV19, the J call TRBJ2-1; D might be TRBD2 (6 bases). Trimming removed 0 bases at V and 7 bases at J, with 7 bases between. The CDR3 has 13 amino acids. CDR1 and CDR2 (germline): LNHDA, SQIVND (reference sequence). Here the CDR3 reads CASSIDRGNEQFF. The CDR3 nucleotides are TGTGCCAGTAGTATAGATCGGGGGAATGAGCAGTTCTTC.

Only one count was recorded for this clone. For the CDR3, the DNA is TGCGCCAGCAGCCCTTCAGGGAACACTGAAGCTTTCTTT. It yields the protein CASSPSGNTEAFF. The chain links TRBV5-1 to TRBJ1-1; D remains ambiguous. Trimming pared 4 bases from V and 1 base from J, leaving 8 bases between. The V gene's germline CDR1 is SGHRS and CDR2 YFSETQ. This CDR3 comprises 13 residues.

The V and J genes are TRBV4-1 and TRBJ2-1, with 11 bases identical to TRBD2. The CDR3 contains 17 residues. Unmatched junction bases numbered 6, after V lost 3 bases and J lost 2 bases. CDR1 and CDR2 from the germline V gene are MGHRA and YSYEKL. In DNA, the CDR3 is TGCGCCAGCAGCCAGCCTACTAGCGGGGGTCCCTACAATGAGCAGTTCTTC. Residues: CASSQPTSGGPYNEQFF.

The chain uses TRBV10-3 and TRBJ2-1; 8 bases fit TRBD2. The germline gives CDR1 ENHRY, CDR2 SYGVKD. This CDR3 has 19 residues. The V segment lost 2 bases and the J segment 3 bases; nucleotides outside the gene matches: 15. The CDR3 nucleotides read TGTGCCATCAGTGAGCGGTTAGTAGCGGGATCGGAGGGCTACAATGAGCAGTTCTTC. It is translated as CAISERLVAGSEGYNEQFF.

In DNA, the CDR3 is TGCGCCAGCAGCTTGGGGGGCGAGACAGATACGCAGTATTTT. It codes for CASSLGGETDTQYF. The chain combines TRBV5-1 with TRBJ2-3, with a weak D call TRBD1 (5 bases). Germline V gene lookup returns CDR1 SGHRS and CDR2 YFSETQ. V was cut by 0 bases and J by 3 bases, with 8 bases left in between. The CDR3 runs to 14 residues.

This rearrangement joins TRBV28 to TRBJ2-1, with 7 bases fitting TRBD2. The CDR3 is made up of 14 amino acids. Germline values: CDR1 MDHEN, CDR2 SYDVKM. V trimming: 5 bases; J trimming: 4 bases; junction bases outside the gene matches: 5. CDR3 nucleotides: TGTGCCAGCAGTCTAGCGGCCACTTACAATGAGCAGTTCTTC. Its protein is CASSLAATYNEQFF.

The CDR3 spells CASSTGTGNYGYTF. The DNA of the CDR3 is TGTGCCAGCAGCACTGGGACAGGGAACTATGGCTACACCTTC. J is TRBJ1-2 and V is TRBV5-4; 9 bases agree with TRBD1. In germline, CDR1 is SGHNT, CDR2 YYREEE (reference sequence). The CDR3 extends over 14 amino acids. Germline trimming cut 4 bases from V and 2 bases from J; bases unmatched to any gene: 3.

The CDR3 here is CASSDQSGEAFF. The CDR3 DNA reads TGTGCCAGCAGCGATCAGTCGGGTGAAGCTTTCTTT. This rearrangement joins TRBV9 to TRBJ1-1; D is uncertain. CDR3 length: 12 residues. Trimming shortened V by 3 bases and J by 7 bases, and 10 bases separated the two germline ends. Germline CDR1 and CDR2: SGDLS and YYNGEE.

V usage is TRBV2 and J usage is TRBJ2-7; D gene unclear. Germline V gene sequence: CDR1 SNHLY, CDR2 FYNNEI. This CDR3 spans 12 amino acids. Trimming took off 2 bases at V and 3 bases at J, with 5 bases between the two ends. The CDR3 DNA sequence: TGTGCCAGCAGTGAATACAGCTACGAGCAGTACTTC. Translation: CASSEYSYEQYF.

This sequence joins TRBV7-9 and TRBJ2-7, with TRBD1 matching over 8 bases. The CDR3 runs to 16 residues. Trimming at V came to 5 bases and at J to 1 base, leaving 10 bases not matched to a gene. Germline V gives CDR1 SEHNR, CDR2 FQNEAQ (reference sequence). DNA of the CDR3: TGTGCCAGCAGCCCCCCGGGGACAGGTGGTTCCTACGAGCAGTACTTC. Translating gives CASSPPGTGGSYEQYF.

V gene TRBV5-1 combines with J gene TRBJ1-1; tentatively, D is TRBD1 (5 bases). Germline V lookup: CDR1 SGHRS, CDR2 YFSETQ. V gave up 2 bases and J gave up 4 bases, with 12 bases separating them. The CDR3 totals 14 residues. Here the CDR3 reads CASSFGGEGTEAFF. The DNA for the CDR3 is TGCGCCAGCAGCTTTGGAGGGGAGGGCACTGAAGCTTTCTTT.

The gene calls are TRBV28 and TRBJ2-2; D is unclear. V lost 6 bases to trimming and J lost 6 bases, with 11 bases between them. CDR3 size: 13 residues. Per germline, CDR1 MDHEN and CDR2 SYDVKM. CDR3 loop: CASSPYGPGELFF. Written as DNA, the CDR3 is TGTGCCAGCAGCCCTTACGGTCCCGGGGAGCTGTTTTTT. Full variable domain (outside the CDR3, taken from reference TRBV28 and TRBJ2-2): DVKVTQSSRYLVKRTGEKVFLECVQDMDHENMFWYRQDPGLGLRLIYFSYDVKMKEKGDIPEGYSVSREKKERFSLILESASTNQTSMYLCASSPYGPGELFFGEGSRLTVL.

V usage is TRBV7-9 and J usage is TRBJ1-6, with 9 nucleotides matching TRBD1. Trimming at V came to 4 bases and at J to 9 bases, leaving 4 bases not matched to a gene. The CDR3 spans 14 residues. Germline CDR1 is SEHNR and CDR2 is FQNEAQ (reference sequence). The CDR3 DNA reads as TGTGCCAGCAGCTCAACAGGGGGCGGTTCACCCCTCCACTTT. It is translated as CASSSTGGGSPLHF.